This record concerns one T cell receptor beta chain sequence. These data belong to a study of PD-1 blockade in classical Hodgkin lymphoma. Time point defined: cycle 4 day 1 (C4D1), after five to seven weeks of nivolumab. There was relapse after autologous stem cell transplantation in every patient, and there was variation in brentuximab vedotin exposure. Germline V gene data show CDR1 as MNHNS and CDR2 as SASEGT. The CDR3 is 11 amino acids. Trimming took off 7 bases at V and 10 bases at J, with 10 bases between the two ends. The assay was immunoSEQ multiplex PCR, and TCRdb's table has in-frame clones only and misses some. Here the sample spans tens of thousands of clones, nearly 90% being singletons.

The sequence was obtained from a human donor with classical Hodgkin lymphoma. The chain has TRBV6-1 and TRBJ1-4; tentatively, D is TRBD1 (5 bases). This material consisted of peripheral blood mononuclear cells (PBMCs), taken before the fourth cycle of nivolumab. The CDR3 region has the DNA TGTGCCAGCACGGTGGGGACAAAACTGTTTTTT. Protein product: CASTVGTKLFF.